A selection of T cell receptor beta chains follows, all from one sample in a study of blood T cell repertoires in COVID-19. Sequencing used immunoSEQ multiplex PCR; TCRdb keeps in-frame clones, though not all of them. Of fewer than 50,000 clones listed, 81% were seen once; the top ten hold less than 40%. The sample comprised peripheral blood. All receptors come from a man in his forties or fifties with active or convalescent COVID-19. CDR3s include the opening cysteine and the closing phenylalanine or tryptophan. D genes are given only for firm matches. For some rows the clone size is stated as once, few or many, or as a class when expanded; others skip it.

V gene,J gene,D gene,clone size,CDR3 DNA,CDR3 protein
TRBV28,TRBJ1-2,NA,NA,TGTGCCAGCAGTTGGGTCAGGCTAAACTATGGCTACACCTTC,CASSWVRLNYGYTF
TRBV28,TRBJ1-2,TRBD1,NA,TGTGCCAGCAGTTTACCGGGACAGGGCGGAAAAGGGTATGGCTACACCTTC,CASSLPGQGGKGYGYTF
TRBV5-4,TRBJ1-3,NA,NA,TGTGCCAGCAGCCTGGGGGCGTCAAACACCATATATTTT,CASSLGASNTIYF
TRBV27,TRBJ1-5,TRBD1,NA,TGTGCCAGCAGCACTCCCGGGACAGGCAATCAGCCCCAGCATTTT,CASSTPGTGNQPQHF
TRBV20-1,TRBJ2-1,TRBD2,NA,TGCAGTGCTAGTCGTCCTAGCGGGAGTCCCCTCTCCTACAATGAGCAGTTCTTC,CSASRPSGSPLSYNEQFF
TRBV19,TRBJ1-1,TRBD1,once,TGTGCCAGTAGTACTCAACGGACAGGGGGAACAACTGAAGCTTTCTTT,CASSTQRTGGTTEAFF
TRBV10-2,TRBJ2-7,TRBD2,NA,TGCGCCAGCAGTGACAGCGGACGGGGGGGATTCCTCTACGAGCAGTACTTC,CASSDSGRGGFLYEQYF
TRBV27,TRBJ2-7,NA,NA,TGTGCCAGCAGTTTATCGAGGACAGCGAACGAGCAGTACTTC,CASSLSRTANEQYF
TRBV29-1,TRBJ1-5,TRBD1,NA,TGCAGCGTTGATGATGGGCAGGGGGGCCAGCCCCAGCATTTT,CSVDDGQGGQPQHF
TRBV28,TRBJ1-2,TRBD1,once,TGTGCCAGCAGTCCAGAAGACAGGGCTCCCTATGGCTACACCTTC,CASSPEDRAPYGYTF
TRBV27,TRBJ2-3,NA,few,TGTGCCAGCAGACCGTCGGGAGATACGCAGTATTTT,CASRPSGDTQYF
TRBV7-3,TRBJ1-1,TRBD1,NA,TGTGCCAGCAGGCGCGAGGGACAGGGGGACACTGAAGCTTTCTTT,CASRREGQGDTEAFF
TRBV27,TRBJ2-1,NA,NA,TGTGCCAGCAGTTTCCTCAATGAGCAGTTCTTC,CASSFLNEQFF